These 19 T cell receptor beta chains came from one sample sequenced in a study of blood T cell repertoires in COVID-19. The table came from immunoSEQ multiplex PCR; TCRdb's copy has only in-frame clones and leaves some out. Altogether around 300,000 clones are present, approximately 89% being singletons, with the ten largest covering 2.2%. Sample: peripheral blood. These receptors were collected from a woman in her 30s with COVID-19, enrolled during active disease.

The J gene is TRBJ1-5, the V gene TRBV10-2; 7 bases map to TRBD1. Germline V lookup: CDR1 WSHSY, CDR2 SAAADI. This CDR3 region has 15 residues. V dropped 3 bases and J dropped 5; count of bases not matched to a gene: 7. CDR3 sequence: CASSDNRDRDQPQHF. CDR3 coding DNA: TGCGCCAGCAGTGACAACCGGGACAGAGATCAGCCCCAGCATTTT.

The chain uses TRBV19 and TRBJ1-5, with D possibly matching TRBD1 (5 bases). Germline assignment: CDR1 LNHDA and CDR2 SQIVND (reference sequence). V was pared by 1 base and J by 4 bases, with 17 bases between. CDR3 length: 17 amino acids. CDR3 sequence: CASSIAQGGRTNQPQHF. In nucleotides, the CDR3 is TGTGCCAGTAGTATAGCCCAGGGAGGGAGAACTAATCAGCCCCAGCATTTT.

The V and J genes are TRBV27 and TRBJ2-7; D unclear. CDR3 length: 14 residues. V lost 3 bases and J lost 0, with 9 bases in between. Germline values: CDR1 MNHEY, CDR2 SMNVEV (reference sequence). CDR3 in amino acids: CASSLIGGSYEQYF. The CDR3 DNA reads TGTGCCAGCAGTTTGATAGGCGGCTCCTACGAGCAGTACTTC.

V is TRBV6-2 or TRBV6-3 and J is TRBJ1-2; 9 nucleotides align to TRBD1. This CDR3 is 16 amino acids long. Per the germline V gene, CDR1 is MNHEY and CDR2 is SVGEGT. J was trimmed by 3 bases and V by 5 bases; bases with no gene match: 10. In nucleotides, the CDR3 is TGTGCCAGCAGTGATTTACAGGGGGCCAAGGACTATGGCTACACCTTC. It codes for CASSDLQGAKDYGYTF.

The rearrangement joins TRBV5-1 to TRBJ2-7; no clear D gene. The CDR3 consists of 15 residues. Germline CDR1 is SGHRS and CDR2 is YFSETQ. V was pared by 0 bases and J by 4 bases, with 14 bases between. Here the CDR3 DNA reads TGCGCCAGCAGCTTGGGGGCAAGACAAACTTACGAGCAGTACTTC. It yields the protein CASSLGARQTYEQYF.

The chain uses TRBV6-5 and TRBJ1-5; tentative D call: TRBD1 (5 bases). The CDR3 runs 13 residues. The V end was cut by 7 bases, the J end by 0 bases, with 7 bases between. CDR1 is MNHEY and CDR2 is SVGAGI in the germline V gene. The CDR3 reads CASTQGSNQPQHF. CDR3 coding DNA: TGTGCCAGCACCCAGGGTAGCAATCAGCCCCAGCATTTT.

The V and J genes are TRBV10-3 and TRBJ2-7, with TRBD1 matching 7 bases. V gave up 10 bases and J gave up 1 base; unmatched junction bases: 10. The CDR3 totals 14 residues. The germline V gene encodes CDR1 ENHRY and CDR2 SYGVKD. The CDR3 DNA is TGTGCCAGCTCCGGGACAGAAATTTCCTACGAGCAGTACTTC. This gives the protein CASSGTEISYEQYF.

The chain has TRBV18 and TRBJ1-6; weak D call: TRBD1 (6 bases). The CDR3 length is 14 residues. Germline loops: CDR1 KGHSH, CDR2 LQKENI. Trimming took 2 bases from V and 9 from J, leaving 11 bases between them. The CDR3 nucleotides read TGTGCCAGCTCACCAATACAGGGTGGTTCACCCCTCCACTTT. Its protein is CASSPIQGGSPLHF.

The rearrangement joins TRBV18 to TRBJ2-1; 7 positions agree with TRBD2. Germline V CDR1 and CDR2: KGHSH, LQKENI. V shed 0 bases, J shed 10 bases, and the junction held 12 bases outside the gene matches. This CDR3 has 16 residues. CDR3 residues: CASSPPGGSPSNEQFF. CDR3 nucleotide sequence: TGTGCCAGCTCACCACCCGGCGGGAGCCCCTCAAACGAGCAGTTCTTC.

The genes are TRBV11-2 and TRBJ2-7, with D tentatively TRBD2 (5 bases). CDR3 length: 15 amino acids. CDR1 is SGHAT, CDR2 FQNNGV, per germline. Trimming took off 5 bases at V and 7 bases at J, with 21 bases between the two ends. The CDR3 here is CASSARIGLTGEQYF. The CDR3 nucleotides are TGTGCCAGCAGCGCGCGCATAGGCTTAACGGGGGAGCAGTACTTC.

V usage is TRBV27 and J usage is TRBJ2-7; maybe TRBD1 (6 bases). The CDR3 is 14 amino acids. Trimming shortened V by 2 bases and J by 2 bases, and 10 bases separated the two germline ends. From germline, CDR1 is MNHEY and CDR2 SMNVEV (reference sequence). The CDR3 loop is CASSLGQGTYEQYF. CDR3 coding DNA: TGTGCCAGCAGTTTAGGCCAGGGGACCTACGAGCAGTACTTC.

This clone was picked up a small number of times. V gene TRBV5-8 combines with J gene TRBJ1-1; 8 nucleotides line up with TRBD1. The CDR3 contains 15 residues. Germline V gene data show CDR1 as SGHTS and CDR2 as YDEGEE. Trimming took 3 bases from V and 2 from J; bases not matched to a gene: 6. The CDR3 spells CASSSQGGYNTEAFF. DNA of the CDR3: TGTGCCAGCAGCTCACAGGGGGGGTACAACACTGAAGCTTTCTTT.

The gene calls are TRBV21-1 and TRBJ1-5; the table assigns TRBD1, which was not confirmed against the DNA. TRBV21-1 represents a pseudogene. This CDR3 is built from 13 residues. The CDR3 DNA reads TGTGCCAGCAGCAATGTGGGGGCTCAGCCCCAGCATTTT. Amino acids: CASSNVGAQPQHF.

This chain links TRBV11-2 with TRBJ1-5; D is uncertain. Trimming left V 1 base short and J 0 bases short, with 10 bases between. The germline CDR1 and CDR2 sequences are SGHAT and FQNNGV. The length of the CDR3 is 16 residues. CDR3 protein: CASSLVWAYSNQPQHF. CDR3 DNA: TGTGCCAGCAGCTTAGTTTGGGCCTATAGCAATCAGCCCCAGCATTTT. The full variable domain, in which reference TRBV11-2 and TRBJ1-5 provide the parts outside the CDR3, is EAGVAQSPRYKIIEKRQSVAFWCNPISGHATLYWYQQILGQGPKLLIQFQNNGVVDDSQLPKDRFSAERLKGVDSTLKIQPAKLEDSAVYLCASSLVWAYSNQPQHFGDGTRLSIL.

This clone is a singleton in its sample. The J gene is TRBJ1-1, the V gene TRBV10-1; 11 bases map to TRBD1. Germline values: CDR1 WNHNN, CDR2 SYGVQD (reference sequence). Trimming at V came to 9 bases and at J to 4 bases, leaving 4 bases not matched to a gene. The CDR3 extends over 13 amino acids. CDR3 nucleotide sequence: TGCGCCAGAGCCGGGACAGGGGGCACTGAAGCTTTCTTT. It encodes CARAGTGGTEAFF.

This chain uses TRBV12-1 with TRBJ2-3; the table's TRBD1 call for D was not verified on the DNA. TRBV12-1 is described as a pseudogene. The CDR3 consists of 15 residues. CDR3 residues: CASSPSGGGTDTQYF. In DNA, the CDR3 is TGTGCCAGCAGCCCCTCAGGGGGCGGCACAGATACGCAGTATTTT.

The J gene is TRBJ1-5, the V gene TRBV6-5; TRBD1 is a possible D gene (6 bases). The CDR3 length is 14 residues. Trimming took off 6 bases at V and 5 bases at J, with 14 bases between the two ends. The V gene's germline CDR1 is MNHEY and CDR2 SVGAGI. In nucleotides, the CDR3 is TGTGCCAGCAGGGAGCGGGGGGGCTATCAGCCCCAGCATTTT. Amino acid sequence: CASRERGGYQPQHF.

This clone was detected only once. The genes are TRBV3-1 (or the pseudogene TRBV3-2) and TRBJ2-1, with TRBD2 matching 12 bases. CDR3 length: 16 residues. Germline CDR1 is LGHDT and CDR2 is YNNKEL (reference sequence). With 4 bases clipped from V and 2 bases from J, the junction kept 3 bases outside the gene matches. CDR3 nucleotides: TGTGCCAGCAGCCCCGGACTAGCGGGACCCTACAATGAGCAGTTCTTC. It specifies CASSPGLAGPYNEQFF.

The rearrangement links TRBV7-8 to TRBJ1-4, with a possible D match to TRBD1 (5 bases). This CDR3 is 17 amino acids long. The V gene lost 5 bases and the J gene lost 6 bases, with 22 bases spanning the gap. Germline V CDR1 and CDR2: SGHVS, FQNEAQ. CDR3 residues: CASSPRLLYRGYEKLFF. In DNA, the CDR3 is TGTGCCAGCAGCCCCCGCCTCCTTTACCGGGGGTATGAAAAACTGTTTTTT.